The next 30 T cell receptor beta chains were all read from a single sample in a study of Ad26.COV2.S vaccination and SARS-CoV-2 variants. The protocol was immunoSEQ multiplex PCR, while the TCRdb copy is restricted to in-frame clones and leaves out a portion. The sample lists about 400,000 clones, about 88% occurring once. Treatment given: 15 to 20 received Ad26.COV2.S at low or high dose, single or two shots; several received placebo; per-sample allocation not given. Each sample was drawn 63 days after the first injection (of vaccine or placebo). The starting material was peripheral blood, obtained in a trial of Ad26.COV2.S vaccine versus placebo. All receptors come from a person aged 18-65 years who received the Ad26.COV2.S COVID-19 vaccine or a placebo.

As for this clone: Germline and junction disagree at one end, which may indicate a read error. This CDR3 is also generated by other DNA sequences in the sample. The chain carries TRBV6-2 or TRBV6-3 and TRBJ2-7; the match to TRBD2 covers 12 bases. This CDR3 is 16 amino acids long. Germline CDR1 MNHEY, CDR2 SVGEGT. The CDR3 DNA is TGTGCCAGCAGTTACCGACTAGCGGGAGACTCCTACGAGCAATACTTC. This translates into CASSYRLAGDSYEQYF.

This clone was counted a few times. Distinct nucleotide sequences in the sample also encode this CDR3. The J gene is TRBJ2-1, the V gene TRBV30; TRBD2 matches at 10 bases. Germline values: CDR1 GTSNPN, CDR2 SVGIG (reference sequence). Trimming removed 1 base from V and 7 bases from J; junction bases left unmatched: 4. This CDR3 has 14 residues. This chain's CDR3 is CAWSGLAGYNEQFF. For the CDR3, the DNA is TGTGCCTGGAGTGGACTAGCGGGCTATAATGAGCAGTTCTTC.

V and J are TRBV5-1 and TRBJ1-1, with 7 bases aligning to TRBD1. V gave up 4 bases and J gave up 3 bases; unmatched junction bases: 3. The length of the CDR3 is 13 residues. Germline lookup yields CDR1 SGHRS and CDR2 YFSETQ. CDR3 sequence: CASSAGTDTEAFF. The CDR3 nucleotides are TGCGCCAGCAGCGCCGGGACAGACACTGAAGCTTTCTTT.

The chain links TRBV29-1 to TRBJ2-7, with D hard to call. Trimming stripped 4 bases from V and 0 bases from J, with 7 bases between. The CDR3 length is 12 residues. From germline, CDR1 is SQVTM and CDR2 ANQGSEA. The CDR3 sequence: CSVVAFSYEQYF. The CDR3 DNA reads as TGCAGCGTTGTCGCCTTCTCCTACGAGCAGTACTTC.

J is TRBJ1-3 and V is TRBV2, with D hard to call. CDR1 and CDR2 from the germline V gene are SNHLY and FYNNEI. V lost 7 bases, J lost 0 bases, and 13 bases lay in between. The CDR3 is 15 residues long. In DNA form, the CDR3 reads TGTGCCAGCAAAGCGGGCAGAAGCTCTGGAAACACCATATATTTT. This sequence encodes CASKAGRSSGNTIYF. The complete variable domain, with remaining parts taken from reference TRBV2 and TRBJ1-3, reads EPEVTQTPSHQVTQMGQEVILRCVPISNHLYFYWYRQILGQKVEFLVSFYNNEISEKSEIFDDQFSVERPDGSNFTLKIRSTKLEDSAMYFCASKAGRSSGNTIYFGEGSWLTVV.

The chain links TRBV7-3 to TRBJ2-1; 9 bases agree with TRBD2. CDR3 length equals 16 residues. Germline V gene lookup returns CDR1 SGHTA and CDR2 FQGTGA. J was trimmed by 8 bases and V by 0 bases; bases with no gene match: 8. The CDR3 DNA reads TGTGCCAGCAGCTTAACGCCCGCGGGAGGGGGGTATGAGCAGTTCTTC. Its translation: CASSLTPAGGGYEQFF.

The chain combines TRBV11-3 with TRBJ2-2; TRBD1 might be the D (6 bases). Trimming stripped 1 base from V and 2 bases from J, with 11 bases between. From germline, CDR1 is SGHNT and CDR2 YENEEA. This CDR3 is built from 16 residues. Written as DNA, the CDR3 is TGTGCCAGCAGCTTAGTAAGGACAGAAAACACCGGGGAGCTGTTTTTT. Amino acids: CASSLVRTENTGELFF.

The DNA for the CDR3 is TGTGCCAGCAGTTACGATGGAAACACCATATATTTT. Translation gives CASSYDGNTIYF. The chain recombines TRBV6-5 with TRBJ1-3; D is unclear. The ends were cut back, 2 bases at V and 3 bases at J, with 2 bases in the middle. CDR1 is MNHEY and CDR2 is SVGAGI in the germline V gene. The length of the CDR3 is 12 residues.

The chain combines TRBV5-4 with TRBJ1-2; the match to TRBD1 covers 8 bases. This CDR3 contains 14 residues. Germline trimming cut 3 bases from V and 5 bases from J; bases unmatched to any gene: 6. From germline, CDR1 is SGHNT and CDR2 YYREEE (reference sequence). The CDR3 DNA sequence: TGTGCCAGCAGCTCGGACAGGGCCTTATATGGCTACACCTTC. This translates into CASSSDRALYGYTF.

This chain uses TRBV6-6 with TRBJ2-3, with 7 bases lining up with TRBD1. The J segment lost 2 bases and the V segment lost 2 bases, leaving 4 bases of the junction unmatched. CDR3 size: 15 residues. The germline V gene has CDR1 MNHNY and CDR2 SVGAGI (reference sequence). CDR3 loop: CASSYRTGYTDTQYF. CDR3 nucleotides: TGTGCCAGCAGTTACCGGACAGGATACACAGATACGCAGTATTTT.

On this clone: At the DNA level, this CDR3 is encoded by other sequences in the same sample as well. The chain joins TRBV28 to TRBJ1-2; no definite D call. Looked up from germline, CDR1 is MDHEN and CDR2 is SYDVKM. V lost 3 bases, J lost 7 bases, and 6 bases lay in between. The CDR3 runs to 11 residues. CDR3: CASSFRGGYTF. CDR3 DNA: TGTGCCAGCAGTTTTCGGGGTGGCTACACCTTC.

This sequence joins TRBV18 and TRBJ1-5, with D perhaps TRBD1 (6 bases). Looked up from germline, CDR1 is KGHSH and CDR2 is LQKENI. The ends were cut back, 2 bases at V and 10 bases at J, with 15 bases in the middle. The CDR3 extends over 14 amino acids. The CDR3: CASSPGGQFYPQHF. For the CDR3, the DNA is TGTGCCAGCTCACCAGGGGGCCAGTTTTATCCCCAGCATTTT.

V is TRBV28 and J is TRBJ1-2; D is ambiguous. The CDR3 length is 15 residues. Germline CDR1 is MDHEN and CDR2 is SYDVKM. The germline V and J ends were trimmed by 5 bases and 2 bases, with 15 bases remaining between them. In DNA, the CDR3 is TGTGCCAGCAGTCGATACTCGGGTGGAAACTATGGCTACACCTTC. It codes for CASSRYSGGNYGYTF.

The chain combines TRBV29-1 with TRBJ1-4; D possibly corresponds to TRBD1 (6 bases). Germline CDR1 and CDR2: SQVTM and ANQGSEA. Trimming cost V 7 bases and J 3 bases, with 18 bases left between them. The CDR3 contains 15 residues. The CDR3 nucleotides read TGCAGCGCCCTGGGACACCCTTCGGCTAATGAAAAACTGTTTTTT. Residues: CSALGHPSANEKLFF.

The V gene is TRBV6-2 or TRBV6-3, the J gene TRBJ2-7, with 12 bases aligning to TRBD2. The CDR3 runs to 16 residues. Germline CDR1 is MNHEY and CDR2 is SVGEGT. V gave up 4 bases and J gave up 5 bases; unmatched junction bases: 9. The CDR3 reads CASSFSTSGSQNEQYF. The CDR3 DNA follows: TGTGCCAGCAGTTTTTCGACTAGCGGGAGCCAGAACGAGCAGTACTTC.

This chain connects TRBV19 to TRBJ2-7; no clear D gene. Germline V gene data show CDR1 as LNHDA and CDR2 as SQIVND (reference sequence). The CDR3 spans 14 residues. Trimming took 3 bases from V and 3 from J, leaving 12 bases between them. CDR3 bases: TGTGCCAGTAGTATGGATCGGATGAACTACGAGCAGTACTTC. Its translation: CASSMDRMNYEQYF. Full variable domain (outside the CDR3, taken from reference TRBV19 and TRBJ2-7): DGGITQSPKYLFRKEGQNVTLSCEQNLNHDAMYWYRQDPGQGLRLIYYSQIVNDFQKGDIAEGYSVSREKKESFPLTVTSAQKNPTAFYLCASSMDRMNYEQYFGPGTRLTVT.

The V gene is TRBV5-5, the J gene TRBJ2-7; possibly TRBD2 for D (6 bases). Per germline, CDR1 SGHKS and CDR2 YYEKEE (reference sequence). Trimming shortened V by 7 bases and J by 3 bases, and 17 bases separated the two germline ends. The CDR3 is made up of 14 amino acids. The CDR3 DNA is TGTGCCAGCGGGTCGTACACGGGGGACTACGAGCAGTACTTC. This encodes CASGSYTGDYEQYF.

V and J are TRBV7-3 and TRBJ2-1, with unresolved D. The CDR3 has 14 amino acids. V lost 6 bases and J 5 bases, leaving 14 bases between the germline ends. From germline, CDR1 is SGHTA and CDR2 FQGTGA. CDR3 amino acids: CASSPLTGNNEQFF. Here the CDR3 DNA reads TGTGCCAGCAGTCCCCTTACCGGAAACAATGAGCAGTTCTTC.

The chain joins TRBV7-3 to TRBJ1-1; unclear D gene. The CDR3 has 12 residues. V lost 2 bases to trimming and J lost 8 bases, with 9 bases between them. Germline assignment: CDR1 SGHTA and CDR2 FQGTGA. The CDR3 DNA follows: TGTGCCAGCAGCTTATGGACGGACGAAGCTTTCTTT. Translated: CASSLWTDEAFF.

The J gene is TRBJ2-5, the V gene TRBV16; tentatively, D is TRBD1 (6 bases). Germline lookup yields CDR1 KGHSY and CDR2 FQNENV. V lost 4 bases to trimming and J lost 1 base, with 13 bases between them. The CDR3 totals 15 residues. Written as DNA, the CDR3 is TGTGCCAGCAGCCGCGCGACAGGTCCCCAAGAGACCCAGTACTTC. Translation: CASSRATGPQETQYF. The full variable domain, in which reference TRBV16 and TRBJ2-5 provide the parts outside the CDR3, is GEEVAQTPKHLVRGEGQKAKLYCAPIKGHSYVFWYQQVLKNEFKFLISFQNENVFDETGMPKERFSAKCLPNSPCSLEIQATKLEDSAVYFCASSRATGPQETQYFGPGTRLLVL.

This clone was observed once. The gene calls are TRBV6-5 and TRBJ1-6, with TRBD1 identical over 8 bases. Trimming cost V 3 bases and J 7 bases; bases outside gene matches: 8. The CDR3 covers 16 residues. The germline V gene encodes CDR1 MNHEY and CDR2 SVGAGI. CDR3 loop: CASSYFGTGRNSPLHF. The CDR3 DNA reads TGTGCCAGCAGTTATTTTGGGACAGGCAGGAATTCACCCCTCCACTTT.

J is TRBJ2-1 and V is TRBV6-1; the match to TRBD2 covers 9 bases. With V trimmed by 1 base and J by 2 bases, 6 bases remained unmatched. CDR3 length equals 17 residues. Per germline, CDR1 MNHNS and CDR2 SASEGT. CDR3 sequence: CASSEGVAGEPYNEQFF. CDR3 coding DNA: TGTGCCAGCAGTGAAGGGGTAGCGGGAGAGCCCTACAATGAGCAGTTCTTC.

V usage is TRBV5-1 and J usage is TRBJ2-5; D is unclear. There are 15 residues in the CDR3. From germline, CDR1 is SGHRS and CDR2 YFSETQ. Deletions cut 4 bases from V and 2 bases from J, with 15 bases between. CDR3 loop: CASSPGWEPQETQYF. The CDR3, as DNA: TGCGCCAGCAGCCCGGGTTGGGAACCACAAGAGACCCAGTACTTC.

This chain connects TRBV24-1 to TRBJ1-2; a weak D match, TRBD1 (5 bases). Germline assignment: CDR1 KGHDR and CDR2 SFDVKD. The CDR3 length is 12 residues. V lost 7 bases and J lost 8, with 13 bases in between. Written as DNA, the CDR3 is TGTGCCACCAGGGACACCTTTGGCGGCTACACCTTC. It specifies CATRDTFGGYTF.

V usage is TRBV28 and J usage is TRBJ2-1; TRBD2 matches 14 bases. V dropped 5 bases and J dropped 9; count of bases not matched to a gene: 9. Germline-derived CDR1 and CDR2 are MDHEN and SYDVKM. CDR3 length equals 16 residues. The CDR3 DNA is TGTGCCAGCAGTCCTTTACGACTAGCGGGAGGGGCTGAGCAGTTCTTC. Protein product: CASSPLRLAGGAEQFF.

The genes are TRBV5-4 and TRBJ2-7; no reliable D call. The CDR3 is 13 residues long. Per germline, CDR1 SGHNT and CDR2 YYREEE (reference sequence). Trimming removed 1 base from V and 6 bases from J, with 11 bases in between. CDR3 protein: CASSLPYRPEQYF. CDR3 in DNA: TGTGCCAGCAGCTTGCCCTACAGACCCGAGCAGTACTTC.

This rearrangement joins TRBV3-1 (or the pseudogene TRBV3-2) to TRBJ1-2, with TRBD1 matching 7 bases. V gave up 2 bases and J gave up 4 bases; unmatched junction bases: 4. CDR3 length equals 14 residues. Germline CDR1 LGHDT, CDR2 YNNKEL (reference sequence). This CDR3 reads CASSQLTGIYGYTF. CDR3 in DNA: TGTGCCAGCAGCCAACTGACAGGGATCTATGGCTACACCTTC.

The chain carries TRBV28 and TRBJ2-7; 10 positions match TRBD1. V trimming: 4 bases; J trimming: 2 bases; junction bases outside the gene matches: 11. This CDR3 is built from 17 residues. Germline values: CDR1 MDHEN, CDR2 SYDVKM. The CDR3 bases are TGTGCCAGCAGTTCCAAATCGGGCGGGACAGGGGCCTACGAGCAGTACTTC. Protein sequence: CASSSKSGGTGAYEQYF.

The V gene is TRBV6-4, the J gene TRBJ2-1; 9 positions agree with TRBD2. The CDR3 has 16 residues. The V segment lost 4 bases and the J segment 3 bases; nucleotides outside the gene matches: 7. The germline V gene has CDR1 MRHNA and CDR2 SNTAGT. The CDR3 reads CASSVVETSGYNEQFF. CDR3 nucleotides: TGTGCCAGCAGTGTGGTCGAGACTAGCGGCTACAATGAGCAGTTCTTC.

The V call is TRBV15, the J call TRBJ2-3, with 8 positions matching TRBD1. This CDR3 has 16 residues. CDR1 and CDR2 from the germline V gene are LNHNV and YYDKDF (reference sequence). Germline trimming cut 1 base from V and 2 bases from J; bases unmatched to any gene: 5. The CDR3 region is CATSRGRDRYTDTQYF. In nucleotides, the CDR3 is TGTGCCACCAGCAGAGGTAGGGACAGGTACACAGATACGCAGTATTTT.